Judged by frequency, the clone carrying this T cell receptor (beta chain) is medium-sized. Its cognate antigen is unknown. This CDR3 has 15 residues. Germline-derived CDR1 and CDR2 are SGHNT and YENEEA. TRB amplification used 250 ng of peripheral blood genomic DNA. These data belong to a study of T cell clusters in autoimmune cytopenias. Notes on the study in general: Primary autoimmune cytopenia patients appeared to lack physiological T cell clusters present in healthy donors. The T cell clusters came from computational analysis alone and lack functional validation. TRB repertoire shifts in secondary cytopenia and chronic lymphocytic leukemia mostly reflected lymphoma, not autoimmunity.

Multiplex touch-down PCR amplified TRB using TRB-A and TRB-B pools in one tube. TCRdb reprocessed the multiplex PCR reads and reports one entry per CDR3 protein, with no DNA. The repertoire table contains around 15,000 distinct CDR3 sequences. Separately, the same data were catalogued under a study of T cell repertoires in aging, cancer and after chemotherapy. That work contributes: Compared with age-matched healthy donors, untreated hematological or solid cancer patients showed higher blood TCR clonality.

The chain has TRBV11-3 and TRBJ2-7; TCRdb's D call, TRBD2, is unchecked because there is no DNA. The specimen sequenced was peripheral blood. This TCR came from a human donor in good health. CDR3 protein: CASSLGQGGTYEQYF.